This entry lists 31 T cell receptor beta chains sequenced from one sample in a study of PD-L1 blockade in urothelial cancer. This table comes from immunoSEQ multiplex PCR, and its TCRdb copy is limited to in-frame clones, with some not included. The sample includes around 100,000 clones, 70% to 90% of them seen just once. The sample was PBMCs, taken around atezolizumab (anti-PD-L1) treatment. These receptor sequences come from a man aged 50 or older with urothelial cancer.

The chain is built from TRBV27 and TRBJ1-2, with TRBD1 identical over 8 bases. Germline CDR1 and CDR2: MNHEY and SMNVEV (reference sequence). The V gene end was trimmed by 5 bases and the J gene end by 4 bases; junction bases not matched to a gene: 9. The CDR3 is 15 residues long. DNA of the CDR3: TGTGCCAGCAGTCTCGGGACAGGCGGTGCCTATGGCTACACCTTC. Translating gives CASSLGTGGAYGYTF.

CDR3 loop: CASSPPDRGRYTEAFF. The CDR3 nucleotides read TGTGCCAGCTCACCACCGGACAGGGGGCGGTACACTGAAGCTTTCTTT. The chain couples TRBV18 to TRBJ1-1; 11 bases match TRBD1. The V gene's germline CDR1 is KGHSH and CDR2 LQKENI. The CDR3 is 16 amino acids. Losses at the gene ends were 0 bases for V and 3 bases for J; bases not matched to a gene: 3. The whole variable domain, remainder taken from reference TRBV18 and TRBJ1-1, is NAGVMQNPRHLVRRRGQEARLRCSPMKGHSHVYWYRQLPEEGLKFMVYLQKENIIDESGMPKERFSAEFPKEGPSILRIQQVVRGDSAAYFCASSPPDRGRYTEAFFGQGTRLTVV.

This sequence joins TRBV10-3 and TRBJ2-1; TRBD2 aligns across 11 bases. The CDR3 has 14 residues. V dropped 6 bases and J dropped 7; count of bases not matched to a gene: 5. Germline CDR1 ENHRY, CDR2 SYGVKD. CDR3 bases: TGTGCCATCAGACTAGCGGGAGTAATAAATGAGCAGTTCTTC. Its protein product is CAIRLAGVINEQFF.

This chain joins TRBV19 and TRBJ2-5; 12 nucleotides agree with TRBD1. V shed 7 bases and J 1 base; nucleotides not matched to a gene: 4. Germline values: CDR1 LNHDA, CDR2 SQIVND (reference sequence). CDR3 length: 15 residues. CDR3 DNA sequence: TGTGCCAGTAAGGGACAGGGGGCCCTCCAAGAGACCCAGTACTTC. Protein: CASKGQGALQETQYF.

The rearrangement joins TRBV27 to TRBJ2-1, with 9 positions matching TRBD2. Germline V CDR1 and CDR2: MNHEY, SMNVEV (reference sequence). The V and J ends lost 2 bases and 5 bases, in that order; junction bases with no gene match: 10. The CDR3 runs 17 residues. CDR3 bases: TGTGCCAGCAGTTTAATAGCGGGAGCTACCGACAACAATGAGCAGTTCTTC. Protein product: CASSLIAGATDNNEQFF.

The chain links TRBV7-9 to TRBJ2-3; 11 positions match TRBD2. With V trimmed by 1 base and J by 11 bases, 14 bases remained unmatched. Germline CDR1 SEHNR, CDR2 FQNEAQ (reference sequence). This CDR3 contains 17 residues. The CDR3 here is CASSLDYLAGGPVGQYF. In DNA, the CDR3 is TGTGCCAGCAGCTTAGATTATTTAGCGGGAGGGCCCGTTGGGCAGTATTTT. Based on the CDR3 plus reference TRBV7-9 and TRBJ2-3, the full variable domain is DTGVSQNPRHKITKRGQNVTFRCDPISEHNRLYWYRQTLGQGPEFLTYFQNEAQLEKSRLLSDRFSAERPKGSFSTLEIQRTEQGDSAMYLCASSLDYLAGGPVGQYFGPGTRLTVL.

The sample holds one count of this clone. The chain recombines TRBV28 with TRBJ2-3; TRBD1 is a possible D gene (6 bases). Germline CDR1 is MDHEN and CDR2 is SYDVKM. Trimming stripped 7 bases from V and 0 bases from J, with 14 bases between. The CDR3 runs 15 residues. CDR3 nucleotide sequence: TGTGCCAGCAATGGCCACAGGGTTAGCACAGATACGCAGTATTTT. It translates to CASNGHRVSTDTQYF.

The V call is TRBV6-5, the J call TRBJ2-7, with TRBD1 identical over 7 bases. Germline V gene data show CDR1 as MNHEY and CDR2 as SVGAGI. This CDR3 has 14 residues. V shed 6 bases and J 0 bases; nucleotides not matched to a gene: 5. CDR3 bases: TGTGCCAGCAGGATCCGGGACAGCTCCTACGAGCAGTACTTC. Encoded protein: CASRIRDSSYEQYF.

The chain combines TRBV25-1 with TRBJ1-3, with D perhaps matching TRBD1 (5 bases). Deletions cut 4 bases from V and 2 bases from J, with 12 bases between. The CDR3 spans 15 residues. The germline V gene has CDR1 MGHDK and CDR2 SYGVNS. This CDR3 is CASSVSLGAGNTIYF. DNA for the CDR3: TGTGCCAGCAGTGTCTCTCTAGGGGCTGGAAACACCATATATTTT.

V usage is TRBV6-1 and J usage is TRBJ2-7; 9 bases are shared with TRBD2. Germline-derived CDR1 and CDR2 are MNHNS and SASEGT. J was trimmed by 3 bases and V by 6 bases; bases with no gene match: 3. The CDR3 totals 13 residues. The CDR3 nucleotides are TGTGCCAGCAGGAATAGCGGGAGCTACGAGCAGTACTTC. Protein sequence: CASRNSGSYEQYF.

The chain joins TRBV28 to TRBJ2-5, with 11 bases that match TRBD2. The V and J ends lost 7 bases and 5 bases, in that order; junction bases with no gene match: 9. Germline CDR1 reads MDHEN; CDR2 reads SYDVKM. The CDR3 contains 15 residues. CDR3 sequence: CASTALAGGKETQYF. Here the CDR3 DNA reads TGTGCCAGCACCGCATTAGCGGGAGGGAAGGAGACCCAGTACTTC.

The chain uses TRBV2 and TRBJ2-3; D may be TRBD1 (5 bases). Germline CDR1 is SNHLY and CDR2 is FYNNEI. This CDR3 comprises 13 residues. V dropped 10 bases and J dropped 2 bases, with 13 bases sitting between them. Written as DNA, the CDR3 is TGTGCCACTGTAAGACAGCCCACAGATACGCAGTATTTT. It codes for CATVRQPTDTQYF.

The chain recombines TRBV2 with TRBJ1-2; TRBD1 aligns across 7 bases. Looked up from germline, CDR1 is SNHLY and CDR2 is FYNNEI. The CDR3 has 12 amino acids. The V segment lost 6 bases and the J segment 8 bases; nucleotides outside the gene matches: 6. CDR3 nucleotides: TGTGCCAGCAGGCGACAGGGTGGCGGCTACACCTTC. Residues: CASRRQGGGYTF. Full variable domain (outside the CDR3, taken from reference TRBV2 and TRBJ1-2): EPEVTQTPSHQVTQMGQEVILRCVPISNHLYFYWYRQILGQKVEFLVSFYNNEISEKSEIFDDQFSVERPDGSNFTLKIRSTKLEDSAMYFCASRRQGGGYTFGSGTRLTVV.

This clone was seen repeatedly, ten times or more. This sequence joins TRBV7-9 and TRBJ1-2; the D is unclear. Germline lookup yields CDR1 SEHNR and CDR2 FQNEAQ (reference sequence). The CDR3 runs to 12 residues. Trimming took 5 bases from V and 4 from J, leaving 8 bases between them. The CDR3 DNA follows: TGTGCCAGCAGCAAAGTAGCCTATGGCTACACCTTC. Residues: CASSKVAYGYTF.

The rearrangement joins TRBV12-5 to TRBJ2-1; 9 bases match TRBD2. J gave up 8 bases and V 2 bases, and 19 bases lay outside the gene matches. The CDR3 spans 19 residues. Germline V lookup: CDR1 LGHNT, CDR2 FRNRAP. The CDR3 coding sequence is TGTGCTAGTGGTTTGCCCTGGGGGCGGGAGGGAGAAGATAGCGATGAGCAGTTCTTC. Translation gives CASGLPWGREGEDSDEQFF.

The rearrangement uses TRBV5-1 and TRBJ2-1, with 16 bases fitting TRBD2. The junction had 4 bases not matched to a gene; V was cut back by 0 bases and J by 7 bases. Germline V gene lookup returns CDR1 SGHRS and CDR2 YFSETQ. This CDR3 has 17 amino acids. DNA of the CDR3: TGCGCCAGCAGCTTGGACCCGGGACTAGCGGGAGGGAATGAGCAGTTCTTC. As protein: CASSLDPGLAGGNEQFF.

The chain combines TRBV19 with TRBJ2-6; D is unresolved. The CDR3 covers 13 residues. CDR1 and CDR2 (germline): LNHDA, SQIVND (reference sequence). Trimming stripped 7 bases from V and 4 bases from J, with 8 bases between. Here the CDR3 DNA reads TGTGCCAGTATGTTGCGGGGGGCCAACGTCCTGACTTTC. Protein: CASMLRGANVLTF.

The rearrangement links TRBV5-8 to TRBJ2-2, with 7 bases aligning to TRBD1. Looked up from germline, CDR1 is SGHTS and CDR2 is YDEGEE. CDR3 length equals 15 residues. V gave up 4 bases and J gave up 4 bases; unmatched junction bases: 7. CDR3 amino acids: CASSPERGLTGELFF. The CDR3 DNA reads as TGTGCCAGCAGCCCCGAAAGGGGGCTCACCGGGGAGCTGTTTTTT. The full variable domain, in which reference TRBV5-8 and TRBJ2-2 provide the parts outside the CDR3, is EAGVTQSPTHLIKTRGQQATLRCSPISGHTSVYWYQQALGLGLQFLLWYDEGEERNRGNFPPRFSGRQFPNYSSELNVNALELEDSALYLCASSPERGLTGELFFGEGSRLTVL.

The CDR3 DNA is TGTGCCCATTTTCTAGCGGGAGACTCAGATACGCAGTATTTT. Its protein is CAHFLAGDSDTQYF. The chain combines TRBV19 with TRBJ2-3; 10 nucleotides agree with TRBD2. The germline V gene encodes CDR1 LNHDA and CDR2 SQIVND (reference sequence). This CDR3 spans 14 amino acids. Unmatched junction bases numbered 9, after V lost 11 bases and J lost 4 bases.

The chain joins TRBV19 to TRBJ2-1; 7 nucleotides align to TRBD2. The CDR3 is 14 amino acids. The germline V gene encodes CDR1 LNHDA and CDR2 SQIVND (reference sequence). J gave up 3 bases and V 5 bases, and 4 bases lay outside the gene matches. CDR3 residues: CASSFRGSYNEQFF. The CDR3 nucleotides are TGTGCCAGTAGTTTCCGCGGGAGCTACAATGAGCAGTTCTTC.

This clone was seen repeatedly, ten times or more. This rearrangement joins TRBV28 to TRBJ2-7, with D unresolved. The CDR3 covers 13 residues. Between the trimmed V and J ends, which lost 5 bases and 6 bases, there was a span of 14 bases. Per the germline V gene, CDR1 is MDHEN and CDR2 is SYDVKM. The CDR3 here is CASSPLPPLEQYF. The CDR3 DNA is TGTGCCAGCAGTCCCCTTCCCCCTCTCGAGCAGTACTTC.

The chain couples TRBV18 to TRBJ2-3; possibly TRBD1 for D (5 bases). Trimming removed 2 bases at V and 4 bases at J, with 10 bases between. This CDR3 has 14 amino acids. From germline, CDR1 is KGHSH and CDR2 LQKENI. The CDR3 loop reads CASSPFAGSDTQYF. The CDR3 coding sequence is TGTGCCAGCTCACCATTTGCAGGGTCAGATACGCAGTATTTT.

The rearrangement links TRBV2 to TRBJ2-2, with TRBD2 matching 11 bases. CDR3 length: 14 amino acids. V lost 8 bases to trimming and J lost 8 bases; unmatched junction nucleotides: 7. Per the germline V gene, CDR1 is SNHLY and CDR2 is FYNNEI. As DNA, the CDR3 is TGTGCCAGCGCACCGCGACTAGCGGGAGGGGAGCTGTTTTTT. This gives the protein CASAPRLAGGELFF.

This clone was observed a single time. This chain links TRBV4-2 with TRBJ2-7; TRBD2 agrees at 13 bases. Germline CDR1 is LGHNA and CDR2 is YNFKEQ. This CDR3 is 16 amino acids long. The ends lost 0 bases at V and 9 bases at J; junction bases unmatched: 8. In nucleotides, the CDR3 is TGTGCCAGCAGCCAAGATCTTACTAGCGGGAGGGCCGCGCAGTACTTC. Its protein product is CASSQDLTSGRAAQYF.

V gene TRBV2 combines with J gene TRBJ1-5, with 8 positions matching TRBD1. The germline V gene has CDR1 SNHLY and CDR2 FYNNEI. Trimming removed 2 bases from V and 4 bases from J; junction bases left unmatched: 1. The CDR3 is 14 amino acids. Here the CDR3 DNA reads TGTGCCAGCAGTGAAAGGACAGGGAATCAGCCCCAGCATTTT. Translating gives CASSERTGNQPQHF.

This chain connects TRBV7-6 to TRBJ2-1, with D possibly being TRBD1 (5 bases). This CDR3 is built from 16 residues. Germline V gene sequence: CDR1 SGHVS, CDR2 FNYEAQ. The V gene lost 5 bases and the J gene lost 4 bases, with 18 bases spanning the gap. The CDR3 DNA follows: TGTGCCAGCAGCCTCGACTCTACGGACAAGTACAATGAGCAGTTCTTC. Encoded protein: CASSLDSTDKYNEQFF. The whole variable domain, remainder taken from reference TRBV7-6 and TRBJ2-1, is GAGVSQSPRYKVTKRGQDVALRCDPISGHVSLYWYRQALGQGPEFLTYFNYEAQQDKSGLPNDRFSAERPEGSISTLTIQRTEQRDSAMYRCASSLDSTDKYNEQFFGPGTRLTVL.

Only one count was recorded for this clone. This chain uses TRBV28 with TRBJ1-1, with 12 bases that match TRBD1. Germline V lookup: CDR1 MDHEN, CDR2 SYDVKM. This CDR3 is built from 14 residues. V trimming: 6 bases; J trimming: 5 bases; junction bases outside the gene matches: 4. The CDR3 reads CASRGQGAGTEAFF. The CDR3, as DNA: TGTGCCAGCAGGGGACAGGGGGCGGGTACTGAAGCTTTCTTT.

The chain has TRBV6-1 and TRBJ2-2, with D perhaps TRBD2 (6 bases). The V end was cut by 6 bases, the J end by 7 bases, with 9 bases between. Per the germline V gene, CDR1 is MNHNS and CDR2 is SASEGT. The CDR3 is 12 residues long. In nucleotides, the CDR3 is TGTGCCAGCAGCCGACTAGACGGGGAGCTGTTTTTT. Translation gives CASSRLDGELFF.

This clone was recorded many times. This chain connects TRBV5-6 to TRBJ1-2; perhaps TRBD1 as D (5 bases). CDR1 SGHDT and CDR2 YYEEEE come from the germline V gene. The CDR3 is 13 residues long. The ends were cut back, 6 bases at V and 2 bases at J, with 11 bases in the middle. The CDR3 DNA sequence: TGTGCCAGCATGCCGCCAGGGAACTATGGCTACACCTTC. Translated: CASMPPGNYGYTF.

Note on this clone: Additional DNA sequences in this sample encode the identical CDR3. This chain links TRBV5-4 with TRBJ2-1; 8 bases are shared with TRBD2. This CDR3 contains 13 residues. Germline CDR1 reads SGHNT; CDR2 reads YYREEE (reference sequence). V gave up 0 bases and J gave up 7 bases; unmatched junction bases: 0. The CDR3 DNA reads TGTGCCAGCAGCTTGGCGGGGGGGAATGAGCAGTTCTTC. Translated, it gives CASSLAGGNEQFF.

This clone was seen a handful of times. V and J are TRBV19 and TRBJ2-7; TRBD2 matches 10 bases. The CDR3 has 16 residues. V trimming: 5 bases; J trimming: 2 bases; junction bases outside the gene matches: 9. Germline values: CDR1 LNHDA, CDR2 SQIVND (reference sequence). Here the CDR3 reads CASSSDFLAGAYEQYF. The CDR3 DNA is TGTGCCAGTAGTTCCGACTTCCTAGCGGGAGCCTACGAGCAGTACTTC.